The following is a T cell receptor beta chain sequence with its context. What it binds is not known. The sample belongs to a study of cytomegalovirus exposure and HLA in healthy donors. Overall study findings and caveats: Analysis was performed later, and it showed HLA-associated TCR beta chains to be more clonally expanded than equally common others. With further analysis later on, most CMV-associated TCR beta chains appeared HLA-restricted.

PCR primers comprised 60 Vbeta and 13 Jbeta primers. Profiled with immunoSEQ multiplex PCR; TCRdb holds only in-frame clones, not every one. The profile shows roughly 190,000 clones, 73% of them singletons. Unmatched junction bases numbered 8, after V lost 6 bases and J lost 0 bases. Germline CDR1 MRHNA, CDR2 SNTAGT. This CDR3 is built from 16 residues. The source of this sequence is a young woman in good health and CMV-seronegative. V and J are TRBV6-4 and TRBJ2-1, with 7 bases lining up with TRBD1. Sequencing was done on a sample of PBMCs. The DNA for the CDR3 is TGTGCCAGCAGCGCCGAGGCAGGGGGCTCCTACAATGAGCAGTTCTTC. Encoded protein: CASSAEAGGSYNEQFF.